These 26 T cell receptor beta chains originate from one sample sequenced in a study of HIV-infected patients and healthy controls. No cell fractionation was done, so the repertoire covers all unsorted peripheral blood T cells. Reverse transcription used roughly 480 ng RNA and constant-region primers for alpha and beta. Separate chain-specific third strand synthesis with multiplexing indices produced the alpha and beta libraries. TCRdb processed the 5' RACE reads anew with MiXCR; each CDR3 protein has one entry. The table lists approximately 9,000 distinct CDR3 sequences, approximately 8% of them singletons. Sequencing used blood, obtained before antiretroviral therapy. The receptors derive from an adult with HIV infection. The donor label of this sample is uncertain.

This clonotype has at least ten counts. The chain is built from TRBV3-1 and TRBJ2-3, with 8 bases aligning to TRBD2. The CDR3 loop spans 16 amino acids. The trim removed 4 bases at V and 1 base at J, leaving 7 bases unmatched. Germline CDR1 reads LGHDT; CDR2 reads YNNKEL (reference sequence). This CDR3 reads CASSLQAGARTDTQYF. CDR3 nucleotides: TGTGCCAGCAGCCTACAAGCGGGGGCCCGCACAGATACGCAGTATTTT.

The V gene is TRBV9, the J gene TRBJ1-1, with 11 nucleotides matching TRBD1. Germline V gene data show CDR1 as SGDLS and CDR2 as YYNGEE. With 5 bases clipped from V and 10 bases from J, the junction kept 10 bases outside the gene matches. CDR3 length equals 14 residues. CDR3 nucleotides: TGTGCCAGCAGAGCTGGACAGGGGGCACGAGGAGCTTTCTTT. It codes for CASRAGQGARGAFF.

This chain links TRBV7-9 with TRBJ2-5; D perhaps matches TRBD2 (5 bases). V lost 4 bases to trimming and J lost 5 bases, with 11 bases between them. The CDR3 contains 13 residues. The germline V gene has CDR1 SEHNR and CDR2 FQNEAQ (reference sequence). CDR3 sequence (DNA): TGTGCCAGCAGCTCCTTGGGCGGGGAGACCCAGTACTTC. Its protein is CASSSLGGETQYF.

This clonotype was seen ten or more times. CDR3 in amino acids: CASSLRANRVVDTQYF. CDR3 coding DNA: TGTGCCAGCAGCTTGCGCGCTAATCGGGTGGTGGATACGCAGTATTTT. The chain uses TRBV5-4 and TRBJ2-3; no clear D. Germline values: CDR1 SGHNT, CDR2 YYREEE (reference sequence). The length of the CDR3 is 16 residues. V gave up 1 base and J gave up 6 bases, with 18 bases separating them.

This clonotype was seen just once. The rearrangement uses TRBV7-9 and TRBJ2-4; D unclear. There are 14 residues in the CDR3. The V gene lost 5 bases and the J gene lost 7 bases, with 15 bases spanning the gap. Looked up from germline, CDR1 is SEHNR and CDR2 is FQNEAQ (reference sequence). Here the CDR3 DNA reads TGTGCCAGCAGCCCCCTTGCCCTGGGGAACATTCAGTACTTC. This encodes CASSPLALGNIQYF.

Sample share makes this clonotype medium-sized (0.01 to 0.1%). Written as DNA, the CDR3 is TGTGCCAGCAGTTACGGTCGGACACGGAACACCGGGGAGCTGTTTTTT. This sequence encodes CASSYGRTRNTGELFF. The rearrangement links TRBV6-5 to TRBJ2-2, with D possibly TRBD1 on 5 matching bases. This CDR3 region has 16 residues. Germline assignment: CDR1 MNHEY and CDR2 SVGAGI. Trimming shortened V by 2 bases and J by 1 base, and 11 bases separated the two germline ends.

The gene calls are TRBV6-1 and TRBJ2-3; TRBD2 aligns across 15 bases. Germline V gene data show CDR1 as MNHNS and CDR2 as SASEGT. The CDR3 sequence is 16 residues long. V trimming: 6 bases; J trimming: 1 base; junction bases outside the gene matches: 2. The DNA of the CDR3 is TGTGCCAGCAGGGGACTAGCGGGGGGCCGCACAGATACGCAGTATTTT. Its translation: CASRGLAGGRTDTQYF.

The sample holds many counts of this clonotype. The chain couples TRBV27 to TRBJ1-3; no definite D call. Trimming cost V 4 bases and J 0 bases, with 16 bases left between them. This CDR3 contains 17 residues. Germline V gene data show CDR1 as MNHEY and CDR2 as SMNVEV (reference sequence). The chain's CDR3 is CASSYPLRETSGNTIYF. The CDR3 nucleotides are TGTGCCAGCAGTTACCCCCTCCGGGAAACCTCTGGAAACACCATATATTTT.

This clonotype was seen repeatedly, ten times or more. J is TRBJ1-3 and V is TRBV11-2; D is unresolved. The ends were cut back, 3 bases at V and 4 bases at J, with 13 bases in the middle. CDR1 is SGHAT and CDR2 is FQNNGV in the germline V gene. The length of the CDR3 is 15 residues. The CDR3: CASSFATTGGNTIYF. CDR3 bases: TGTGCCAGCAGCTTCGCCACCACGGGAGGAAACACCATATATTTT.

This clonotype was counted between two and nine times. The V call is TRBV2, the J call TRBJ1-6; D possibly corresponds to TRBD1 (6 bases). Germline V CDR1 and CDR2: SNHLY, FYNNEI. The CDR3 spans 15 residues. V lost 1 base, J lost 10 bases, and 14 bases lay in between. CDR3: CASSEVGHRASPLHF. In DNA form, the CDR3 reads TGTGCCAGCAGTGAAGTGGGACACCGAGCCTCACCCCTCCACTTT.

In this sample, this clonotype turned up many times. The chain is built from TRBV27 and TRBJ2-3, with D maybe TRBD2 (6 bases). The V end lost 5 bases, the J end lost 6 bases, and 24 bases lay between the germline ends. Germline CDR1 and CDR2: MNHEY and SMNVEV (reference sequence). This CDR3 has 17 amino acids. The CDR3 nucleotides are TGTGCCAGCAGTCCAACCCGACTAGTTCCGCGAGAGGATACGCAGTATTTT. Protein product: CASSPTRLVPREDTQYF.

In its sample, this clonotype was seen many times. The chain combines TRBV16 with TRBJ2-7, with D tentatively TRBD1 (6 bases). Germline loops: CDR1 KGHSY, CDR2 FQNENV. This CDR3 contains 15 residues. V lost 0 bases and J 4 bases, leaving 13 bases between the germline ends. CDR3 amino acids: CASSQSSGDSYEQYF. CDR3 DNA sequence: TGTGCCAGCAGCCAATCGTCAGGGGATTCTTACGAGCAGTACTTC.

This clonotype was seen at least ten times. V gene TRBV3-1 combines with J gene TRBJ2-1; D unclear. Deletions cut 3 bases from V and 7 bases from J, with 13 bases between. Per the germline V gene, CDR1 is LGHDT and CDR2 is YNNKEL (reference sequence). The CDR3 runs to 14 residues. Here the CDR3 DNA reads TGTGCCAGCAGCCAGAACGCCGTGGTGAATGAGCAGTTCTTC. As protein: CASSQNAVVNEQFF.

This clonotype was recorded at least ten times. V is TRBV9 and J is TRBJ2-1; D may match TRBD1 or TRBD2 (5 bases each). Trimming stripped 7 bases from V and 9 bases from J, with 17 bases between. CDR1 and CDR2 from the germline V gene are SGDLS and YYNGEE. The CDR3 is 13 residues long. The CDR3 loop reads CASSRKLGGEQFF. The CDR3 DNA reads as TGTGCCAGCTCCCGTAAGCTTGGGGGTGAGCAGTTCTTC.

This clonotype is deemed medium-sized (0.01 to 0.1%). The chain carries TRBV2 and TRBJ1-5, with D unresolved. V shed 1 base and J shed 0 bases, with 7 bases lying between them. Germline V lookup: CDR1 SNHLY, CDR2 FYNNEI. CDR3 size: 15 residues. CDR3 loop: CASSEGVNSNQPQHF. The CDR3 DNA reads TGTGCCAGCAGTGAAGGGGTAAATAGCAATCAGCCCCAGCATTTT.

This clonotype was observed many times. The gene calls are TRBV11-2 and TRBJ2-1; weak D call: TRBD2 (5 bases). The CDR3 length is 15 residues. Germline assignment: CDR1 SGHAT and CDR2 FQNNGV. Trimming stripped 5 bases from V and 0 bases from J, with 11 bases between. This chain's CDR3 is CASSPERDSYNEQFF. The CDR3 nucleotides read TGTGCCAGCAGCCCGGAGAGGGACTCCTACAATGAGCAGTTCTTC. Full variable domain (remainder filled in from reference TRBV11-2 and TRBJ2-1): EAGVAQSPRYKIIEKRQSVAFWCNPISGHATLYWYQQILGQGPKLLIQFQNNGVVDDSQLPKDRFSAERLKGVDSTLKIQPAKLEDSAVYLCASSPERDSYNEQFFGPGTRLTVL.

The gene calls are TRBV15 and TRBJ2-6, with D unclear. CDR3 size: 16 residues. CDR1 and CDR2 from the germline V gene are LNHNV and YYDKDF (reference sequence). With 0 bases removed from V and 4 bases from J, the gap between germline ends came to 10 bases. Here the CDR3 DNA reads TGTGCCACCAGCAGAGACCTGGCGATAGGGGCCAACGTCCTGACTTTC. Translating it yields CATSRDLAIGANVLTF.

At least ten counts were recorded for this clonotype. This chain links TRBV9 with TRBJ2-1; no firm D call. Germline V gene lookup returns CDR1 SGDLS and CDR2 YYNGEE. The CDR3 has 16 residues. With 3 bases removed from V and 0 bases from J, the gap between germline ends came to 13 bases. CDR3 region: CASSGAFNISYNEQFF. CDR3 coding DNA: TGTGCCAGCAGCGGCGCGTTTAACATCTCCTACAATGAGCAGTTCTTC.

The gene calls are TRBV20-1 and TRBJ2-7, with D hard to call. Trimming cost V 6 bases and J 7 bases, with 13 bases left between them. Germline V gene lookup returns CDR1 DFQATT and CDR2 SNEGSKA (reference sequence). The CDR3 is 11 residues long. The chain's CDR3 is CSARTTWEQYF. The DNA for the CDR3 is TGCAGTGCAAGGACCACGTGGGAGCAGTACTTC.

This clonotype was seen ten or more times. The chain uses TRBV11-2 and TRBJ2-3, with a weak D call TRBD2 (5 bases). Trimming shortened V by 0 bases and J by 0 bases, and 7 bases separated the two germline ends. CDR1 is SGHAT, CDR2 FQNNGV, per germline. CDR3 length: 15 residues. CDR3 protein: CASSLEGLSTDTQYF. CDR3 nucleotide sequence: TGTGCCAGCAGCTTAGAAGGACTCAGCACAGATACGCAGTATTTT.

Comment on this clonotype: One base away lies a much larger clone, so this may be a sequencing read error. The rearrangement joins TRBV5-6 to TRBJ1-2; no clear D. The CDR3 extends over 15 amino acids. From germline, CDR1 is SGHDT and CDR2 YYEEEE. Trimming removed 0 bases from V and 4 bases from J, with 13 bases in between. The CDR3 DNA follows: TGTGCCAGCAGCTTGGGGCAGGCCCGAGCCTATGGCTACACCTTC. Amino acids: CASSLGQARAYGYTF. The variable domain in full, completed from reference TRBV5-6 and TRBJ1-2, reads DAGVTQSPTHLIKTRGQQVTLRCSPKSGHDTVSWYQQALGQGPQFIFQYYEEEERQRGNFPDRFSGHQFPNYSSELNVNALLLGDSALYLCASSLGQARAYGYTFGSGTRLTVV.

This clonotype was counted only a few times. This chain connects TRBV19 to TRBJ2-3; 7 bases line up with TRBD1. Looked up from germline, CDR1 is LNHDA and CDR2 is SQIVND (reference sequence). The CDR3 contains 14 residues. With 5 bases clipped from V and 3 bases from J, the junction kept 5 bases outside the gene matches. CDR3 DNA sequence: TGTGCCAGTAGTGTCGACAGGGTAACAGATACGCAGTATTTT. Translated, it gives CASSVDRVTDTQYF.

The CDR3 loop reads CASSLGGLAVYNEQFF. The CDR3 DNA is TGTGCCAGCAGCTTGGGCGGACTAGCAGTTTACAATGAGCAGTTCTTC. The gene calls are TRBV5-5 and TRBJ2-1, with 8 bases matching TRBD2. The V segment lost 0 bases and the J segment 4 bases; nucleotides outside the gene matches: 6. The CDR3 has 16 residues. Germline V gene data show CDR1 as SGHKS and CDR2 as YYEKEE (reference sequence).

By share, this clonotype ranks as medium-sized. The rearrangement uses TRBV28 and TRBJ2-4; possible D gene TRBD1, 6 bases. Trimming stripped 5 bases from V and 5 bases from J, with 13 bases between. Per the germline V gene, CDR1 is MDHEN and CDR2 is SYDVKM. This CDR3 contains 14 residues. The CDR3 loop is CASSPPDSENIQYF. CDR3 DNA: TGTGCCAGCAGTCCGCCGGACAGCGAAAACATTCAGTACTTC.

This clonotype was seen at least ten times. J is TRBJ1-2 and V is TRBV5-5; D may be TRBD1 (6 bases). This CDR3 contains 15 residues. The V and J ends lost 0 bases and 4 bases respectively, with 13 bases between them. Per germline, CDR1 SGHKS and CDR2 YYEKEE (reference sequence). CDR3 loop: CASSLDRAYLYGYTF. DNA for the CDR3: TGTGCCAGCAGCTTGGACAGGGCTTATCTCTATGGCTACACCTTC.

This clonotype was detected ten times or more. The V and J genes are TRBV28 and TRBJ2-7; TRBD1 agrees at 8 bases. This CDR3 contains 13 residues. V was pared by 2 bases and J by 6 bases, with 3 bases of the junction left unmatched. Germline CDR1 and CDR2: MDHEN and SYDVKM. CDR3 nucleotide sequence: TGTGCCAGCAGTTTAGGCAGGGGGCCCGAGCAGTACTTC. Protein: CASSLGRGPEQYF.